The clone carrying this TCR beta chain has only a few counts. Antigen unknown. TCRB transcripts that were expressed got sequenced, as all of the isolated RNA had been reverse transcribed. Clones were sequenced by immunoSEQ multiplex PCR, and TCRdb holds only the in-frame ones, with some missing. This table holds 330,000 or so clones, roughly 21% found once. The source of the sample is a study of beta chain features in type 1 diabetes. Points from the study as a whole: Any PCR bias toward short templates would affect both groups alike. Shortening that was moderate but significant affected the TCRB CDR3s of Type 1 diabetes patients in all four CD4+ subsets.

The germline V gene has CDR1 SGDLS and CDR2 YYNGEE. The CDR3 runs to 15 residues. V gave up 0 bases and J gave up 8 bases; unmatched junction bases: 6. This chain joins TRBV9 and TRBJ2-4; 9 bases agree with TRBD1. The receptor was isolated from a woman younger than 30 in good health. The sample taken for sequencing was naive CD4+ T cells from blood. The CDR3 DNA reads as TGTGCCAGCAGCGTAGAAGGGACAGGGAGTGACATTCAGTACTTC. Translation gives CASSVEGTGSDIQYF.